The 15 T cell receptor beta chains listed next were all sequenced from one sample in a study of T cells after yellow fever vaccination. Using its own MiXCR run on the 5' RACE reads, TCRdb lists one record per CDR3 protein. The sample yields approximately 250,000 distinct CDR3 sequences, more than 6.5% seen once. This sample comprised CD4+ T cells sorted from PBMCs, obtained on the day of the yellow fever booster vaccination. The receptor set was obtained from a man aged 30 to 45 who received the YFV17D yellow fever vaccine.

The V and J genes are TRBV27 and TRBJ2-3; tentative D call: TRBD1 (6 bases). CDR1 is MNHEY and CDR2 is SMNVEV in the germline V gene (reference sequence). Between the trimmed V and J ends, which lost 6 bases and 4 bases, there was a span of 17 bases. CDR3 size: 15 residues. In nucleotides, the CDR3 is TGTGCCAGCAGCCTAGAACAGGGCATTGCAGATACGCAGTATTTT. Its translation: CASSLEQGIADTQYF.

This clonotype has a handful of counts. The V and J genes are TRBV12-3 or TRBV12-4 and TRBJ1-2; no clear D gene. This CDR3 has 14 amino acids. Trimming took off 2 bases at V and 5 bases at J, with 12 bases between the two ends. In DNA form, the CDR3 reads TGTGCCAGCAGTTTAACAGAAAAAATATATGGCTACACCTTC. This translates into CASSLTEKIYGYTF.

Ten or more counts support this clonotype. The V call is TRBV6-1, the J call TRBJ2-7, with D possibly being TRBD1 (5 bases). The V end was cut by 5 bases, the J end by 0 bases, with 11 bases between. Germline-derived CDR1 and CDR2 are MNHNS and SASEGT. The CDR3 runs to 14 residues. The CDR3 bases are TGTGCCAGCAGTCGACAGATGATCTCCTACGAGCAGTACTTC. It translates to CASSRQMISYEQYF.

This clonotype was counted at least ten times. The chain employs TRBV4-1 and TRBJ2-3, with 7 nucleotides matching TRBD1. J was trimmed by 2 bases and V by 3 bases; bases with no gene match: 11. This CDR3 region has 17 residues. The germline V gene has CDR1 MGHRA and CDR2 YSYEKL. CDR3 sequence: CASSHRPGQHHTDTQYF. In DNA form, the CDR3 reads TGCGCCAGCAGCCATCGGCCGGGACAGCACCACACAGATACGCAGTATTTT.

V is TRBV18 and J is TRBJ1-1, with unresolved D. This CDR3 contains 13 residues. The ends were cut back, 3 bases at V and 1 base at J, with 6 bases in the middle. Germline assignment: CDR1 KGHSH and CDR2 LQKENI. The CDR3 loop is CASSPQPNTEAFF. The CDR3, as DNA: TGTGCCAGCTCACCTCAGCCGAACACTGAAGCTTTCTTT.

This clonotype was seen ten or more times. The rearrangement links TRBV5-1 to TRBJ2-1; 14 nucleotides align to TRBD2. Germline CDR1 and CDR2: SGHRS and YFSETQ. The V segment lost 4 bases and the J segment 7 bases; nucleotides outside the gene matches: 13. This CDR3 has 18 residues. CDR3 coding DNA: TGCGCCAGCAGCGGGGACAGGGCCCGACTAGCGGGAGGGAATGAGCAGTTCTTC. Translation: CASSGDRARLAGGNEQFF.

This clonotype was recorded a few times. The chain carries TRBV7-2 and TRBJ2-7; TRBD2 agrees at 7 bases. Trimming took 5 bases from V and 1 from J; bases not matched to a gene: 14. From germline, CDR1 is SGHTA and CDR2 FQGNSA. CDR3 length: 17 amino acids. CDR3 region: CASSQKKASGSSYEQYF. The CDR3 nucleotides are TGTGCCAGCAGCCAAAAAAAGGCTAGCGGTTCTTCCTACGAGCAGTACTTC. Full variable domain (rest looked up from reference TRBV7-2 and TRBJ2-7): GAGVSQSPSNKVTEKGKDVELRCDPISGHTALYWYRQSLGQGLEFLIYFQGNSAPDKSGLPSDRFSAERTGGSVSTLTIQRTQQEDSAVYLCASSQKKASGSSYEQYFGPGTRLTVT.

The sample holds a few counts of this clonotype. The rearrangement links TRBV20-1 to TRBJ1-4; D call uncertain. This CDR3 has 13 amino acids. Germline V CDR1 and CDR2: DFQATT, SNEGSKA (reference sequence). V lost 4 bases and J lost 5, with 11 bases in between. CDR3 bases: TGCAGTGCTACCAGAGGAGGCAATGAAAAACTGTTTTTT. It yields the protein CSATRGGNEKLFF.

This clonotype was counted at least ten times. The chain couples TRBV5-1 to TRBJ1-2; D is undetermined. The CDR3 length is 13 residues. V was clipped by 0 bases and J by 2 bases, with 5 bases between them. CDR1 is SGHRS, CDR2 YFSETQ, per germline. DNA of the CDR3: TGCGCCAGCAGCTTGGATGGGAACTATGGCTACACCTTC. Translation: CASSLDGNYGYTF. The entire variable domain, with the rest obtained from reference TRBV5-1 and TRBJ1-2, is as follows: KAGVTQTPRYLIKTRGQQVTLSCSPISGHRSVSWYQQTPGQGLQFLFEYFSETQRNKGNFPGRFSGRQFSNSRSEMNVSTLELGDSALYLCASSLDGNYGYTFGSGTRLTVV.

This clonotype was seen many times. J is TRBJ2-2 and V is TRBV12-3 or TRBV12-4; D may be TRBD1 (6 bases). Trimming took off 4 bases at V and 6 bases at J, with 9 bases between the two ends. This CDR3 has 13 amino acids. This CDR3 is CASSSGVAGELFF. CDR3 sequence (DNA): TGTGCCAGCAGTTCAGGGGTAGCCGGGGAGCTGTTTTTT.

The table lists this clonotype with many counts. The rearrangement links TRBV29-1 to TRBJ2-5; D is unresolved. Germline values: CDR1 SQVTM, CDR2 ANQGSEA. The CDR3 runs to 12 residues. Trimming took off 0 bases at V and 4 bases at J, with 6 bases between the two ends. The CDR3 reads CSVEDGSETQYF. For the CDR3, the DNA is TGCAGCGTTGAAGATGGCTCAGAGACCCAGTACTTC.

The chain carries TRBV18 and TRBJ1-1, with unresolved D. Germline V gene lookup returns CDR1 KGHSH and CDR2 LQKENI. This CDR3 has 12 residues. Trimming pared 7 bases from V and 0 bases from J, leaving 6 bases between. The CDR3 loop reads CASFRMNTEAFF. DNA of the CDR3: TGTGCCAGCTTCCGGATGAACACTGAAGCTTTCTTT.

This clonotype came up a few times. The V and J genes are TRBV12-5 and TRBJ2-3; D could derive from TRBD1 or TRBD2 (5 bases each). This CDR3 is 13 amino acids long. The V end lost 4 bases, the J end lost 0 bases, and 5 bases lay between the germline ends. Germline V gene data show CDR1 as LGHNT and CDR2 as FRNRAP. The chain's CDR3 is CASGWDSTDTQYF. The CDR3 bases are TGTGCTAGTGGTTGGGACAGCACAGATACGCAGTATTTT.

This clonotype was picked up many times. This chain connects TRBV12-3 or TRBV12-4 to TRBJ2-2; D remains unclear. Trimming cost V 3 bases and J 4 bases, with 9 bases left between them. The CDR3 is made up of 14 amino acids. The CDR3 here is CASSLATSTGELFF. The CDR3 DNA reads TGTGCCAGCAGTTTGGCGACTTCCACCGGGGAGCTGTTTTTT.

The genes are TRBV30 and TRBJ1-1; D not certain. V lost 5 bases and J 4 bases, leaving 11 bases between the germline ends. The V gene's germline CDR1 is GTSNPN and CDR2 SVGIG (reference sequence). CDR3 length: 12 residues. In DNA form, the CDR3 reads TGTGCCTGGTCGAGAGGGAGCACTGAAGCTTTCTTT. Protein product: CAWSRGSTEAFF.